This T cell receptor (beta chain) derives from a study of blood T cell repertoires in COVID-19. The study recruited people aged roughly 18 to 89 years across roughly 23 US areas. The germline V and J ends were trimmed by 1 base and 8 bases, with 12 bases remaining between them. Looked up from germline, CDR1 is SGHTA and CDR2 is FQGTGA. The CDR3 runs to 14 residues. Produced via immunoSEQ multiplex PCR; TCRdb's table is partial and in-frame only. The table records 200,000 or so clones, roughly 90% of them present only once. The sequence was collected from a woman in her thirties or forties with acute COVID-19. The chain carries TRBV7-3 and TRBJ2-1; the D is unclear. The sample was PBMCs or T cells enriched from blood (not recorded which). CDR3 coding DNA: TGTGCCAGCAGCTTAAGGATGACAACGGATGAGCAGTTCTTC. It translates to CASSLRMTTDEQFF.